A single sample is the source of the 26 T cell receptor beta chains below, sequenced in a study of T cell repertoires in cytomegalovirus infection. A single record per CDR3 protein comes from TCRdb applying MiXCR to the reads. The sample has approximately 73,000 distinct CDR3 sequences, approximately 39% seen once. Antigens of these TCRs are unknown. The material was CD8+ T cells from cultured PBMCs, obtained from culture after CMV antigen stimulation. The receptors were gathered from a human donor in good health (CMV status not recorded). Some clones in this sample may be carry-over from other donors' samples.

The chain couples TRBV6-1 to TRBJ2-6, with D perhaps TRBD1 (6 bases). Trimming took 5 bases from V and 1 from J, leaving 15 bases between them. This CDR3 comprises 17 residues. Germline V gives CDR1 MNHNS, CDR2 SASEGT. The CDR3 region has the DNA TGTGCCAGCAGTCAACGGGACAAGATTTCTGGGGCCAACGTCCTGACTTTC. It yields the protein CASSQRDKISGANVLTF.

The chain has TRBV7-6 and TRBJ2-7; D gene ambiguous. The CDR3 length is 13 residues. The V end was cut by 5 bases, the J end by 3 bases, with 11 bases between. CDR1 is SGHVS and CDR2 is FNYEAQ in the germline V gene. The CDR3 bases are TGTGCCAGCAGCCCTGACGGAGACTACGAGCAGTACTTC. This gives the protein CASSPDGDYEQYF.

This clonotype was picked up one time. The chain has TRBV6-1 and TRBJ2-4; tentatively, D is TRBD2 (5 bases). The CDR3 runs to 16 residues. With 6 bases removed from V and 3 bases from J, the gap between germline ends came to 18 bases. Germline CDR1 MNHNS, CDR2 SASEGT. Here the CDR3 reads CASSPSLLGDKNIQYF. CDR3 DNA sequence: TGTGCCAGCAGCCCCTCTCTTTTGGGAGACAAAAACATTCAGTACTTC.

The chain uses TRBV7-9 and TRBJ1-4; D gene unclear. Between the trimmed V and J ends, which lost 1 base and 3 bases, there was a span of 3 bases. Germline V lookup: CDR1 SEHNR, CDR2 FQNEAQ (reference sequence). CDR3 length: 13 amino acids. CDR3 DNA: TGTGCCAGCAGCTTAGGCTCTAATGAAAAACTGTTTTTT. It is translated as CASSLGSNEKLFF. The variable domain in full, completed from reference TRBV7-9 and TRBJ1-4, reads DTGVSQNPRHKITKRGQNVTFRCDPISEHNRLYWYRQTLGQGPEFLTYFQNEAQLEKSRLLSDRFSAERPKGSFSTLEIQRTEQGDSAMYLCASSLGSNEKLFFGSGTQLSVL.

This clonotype was picked up a small number of times. V usage is TRBV12-3 or TRBV12-4 and J usage is TRBJ1-4; 7 bases map to TRBD1. There are 14 residues in the CDR3. Losses at the gene ends were 6 bases for V and 5 bases for J; bases not matched to a gene: 6. The CDR3 loop reads CASSPRGGNEKLFF. The CDR3, as DNA: TGTGCCAGCAGCCCGAGAGGGGGCAATGAAAAACTGTTTTTT.

The table lists this clonotype with a few counts. V is TRBV7-2 and J is TRBJ2-3, with D tentatively TRBD1 or TRBD2 (5 bases each). Germline CDR1 reads SGHTA; CDR2 reads FQGNSA. This CDR3 spans 15 amino acids. V was trimmed by 5 bases and J by 0 bases, leaving 12 bases between them. The CDR3 sequence is CASSQTGASTDTQYF. Here the CDR3 DNA reads TGTGCCAGCAGCCAGACCGGGGCCAGCACAGATACGCAGTATTTT. The full variable domain, rest sourced from reference TRBV7-2 and TRBJ2-3, is GAGVSQSPSNKVTEKGKDVELRCDPISGHTALYWYRQSLGQGLEFLIYFQGNSAPDKSGLPSDRFSAERTGGSVSTLTIQRTQQEDSAVYLCASSQTGASTDTQYFGPGTRLTVL.

J is TRBJ1-1 and V is TRBV19; 7 positions match TRBD1. The CDR3 totals 16 residues. Germline V gene data show CDR1 as LNHDA and CDR2 as SQIVND (reference sequence). J lost 3 bases, V lost 9 bases, and 16 bases had no gene match. The CDR3 coding sequence is TGTGCCAGCCATCTTTTGCCGGGACAGAAGGACACTGAAGCTTTCTTT. Amino acids: CASHLLPGQKDTEAFF.

The chain recombines TRBV7-9 with TRBJ2-1, with a tentative D call TRBD2 (6 bases). The germline V gene encodes CDR1 SEHNR and CDR2 FQNEAQ (reference sequence). There are 17 residues in the CDR3. The germline V and J ends were trimmed by 6 bases and 1 base, with 19 bases remaining between them. CDR3 protein: CASSFTRGWFSYNEQFF. The DNA of the CDR3 is TGTGCCAGCAGTTTTACCCGGGGGTGGTTTTCCTACAATGAGCAGTTCTTC.

This sequence joins TRBV5-1 and TRBJ2-2; maybe TRBD1 (6 bases). This CDR3 has 16 amino acids. CDR1 and CDR2 from the germline V gene are SGHRS and YFSETQ. V lost 3 bases and J lost 0, with 12 bases in between. CDR3 nucleotide sequence: TGCGCCAGCAGCTGGACGGACAGATCGAACACCGGGGAGCTGTTTTTT. Its protein is CASSWTDRSNTGELFF.

V is TRBV5-5 and J is TRBJ1-4; D possibly corresponds to TRBD1 (6 bases). The ends were cut back, 7 bases at V and 0 bases at J, with 13 bases in the middle. CDR1 is SGHKS and CDR2 is YYEKEE in the germline V gene (reference sequence). CDR3 length equals 15 residues. The CDR3 loop reads CASSGAGATNEKLFF. In nucleotides, the CDR3 is TGTGCCAGCTCGGGGGCGGGGGCAACTAATGAAAAACTGTTTTTT.

This chain links TRBV27 with TRBJ2-7; 7 bases fit TRBD1. Unmatched junction bases numbered 7, after V lost 2 bases and J lost 3 bases. Germline V CDR1 and CDR2: MNHEY, SMNVEV (reference sequence). The CDR3 sequence is 15 residues long. CDR3 region: CASSLGNRGFYEQYF. In nucleotides, the CDR3 is TGTGCCAGCAGTTTAGGGAACAGGGGTTTCTACGAGCAGTACTTC.

The chain combines TRBV12-3 or TRBV12-4 with TRBJ2-7; no reliable D call. Trimming removed 5 bases at V and 6 bases at J, with 8 bases between. This CDR3 region has 11 residues. CDR3 sequence reads: CASSVGREQYF. CDR3 nucleotide sequence: TGTGCCAGCAGTGTTGGACGCGAGCAGTACTTC.

About this clonotype: With a much larger clone just one base away, this may be a read error. The chain has TRBV7-6 and TRBJ2-5; D remains unclear. Germline loops: CDR1 SGHVS, CDR2 FNYEAQ. CDR3 length: 14 amino acids. In nucleotides, the CDR3 is TGTGCCAGCAGCTCCAGGAATCAACAAGAGATCCAGTACTTC. The encoded protein is CASSSRNQQEIQYF.

This clonotype was seen more than once but under ten times. Here the CDR3 DNA reads TGTGCCAGCAGTGGACGAAACCGGGACCACTCTAGTGAAAAACTGTTTTTT. Its translation is CASSGRNRDHSSEKLFF. The V call is TRBV25-1, the J call TRBJ1-4; the D gene is possibly TRBD1 (5 bases). The germline V gene has CDR1 MGHDK and CDR2 SYGVNS. V lost 4 bases and J lost 7, with 22 bases in between. The CDR3 length is 17 residues.

V gene TRBV7-9 combines with J gene TRBJ2-7, with D perhaps assigned TRBD1 or TRBD2 (5 bases each). The CDR3 contains 16 residues. The V gene lost 2 bases and the J gene lost 1 base, with 15 bases spanning the gap. CDR1 SEHNR and CDR2 FQNEAQ come from the germline V gene (reference sequence). CDR3 protein: CASSLPPGRSSYEQYF. In DNA, the CDR3 is TGTGCCAGCAGCTTACCCCCGGGGCGGTCTTCCTACGAGCAGTACTTC.

This clonotype was detected a few times. The J gene is TRBJ1-1, the V gene TRBV19, with TRBD1 matching over 7 bases. Germline values: CDR1 LNHDA, CDR2 SQIVND (reference sequence). J gave up 1 base and V 3 bases, and 5 bases lay outside the gene matches. The CDR3 contains 15 residues. CDR3 sequence (DNA): TGTGCCAGTAGTATCTCCAGACAGGGGAACACTGAAGCTTTCTTT. Translation gives CASSISRQGNTEAFF.

This chain joins TRBV27 and TRBJ1-6; perhaps TRBD1 as D (6 bases). CDR3 length: 14 residues. Germline V lookup: CDR1 MNHEY, CDR2 SMNVEV (reference sequence). The V end was cut by 4 bases, the J end by 13 bases, with 17 bases between. The CDR3: CASSSAGAEGPLHF. In DNA form, the CDR3 reads TGTGCCAGCAGTTCGGCAGGGGCTGAGGGGCCCCTCCACTTT.

For this clonotype: At one end, the junction sequence differs from germline, possibly due to a read error. The V and J genes are TRBV4-1 and TRBJ2-7; no definite D call. Germline V gene data show CDR1 as MGHRA and CDR2 as YSYEKL. The CDR3 contains 12 residues. In nucleotides, the CDR3 is TGTGCCAGCAGCCAAGCAGTCGACGAGCAGTACTTC. It translates to CASSQAVDEQYF.

The J gene is TRBJ1-3, the V gene TRBV13, with a tentative D call TRBD1 (5 bases). The germline gives CDR1 PRHDT, CDR2 FYEKMQ (reference sequence). The CDR3 has 15 residues. The V end was cut by 5 bases, the J end by 1 base, with 12 bases between. In DNA form, the CDR3 reads TGTGCCAGCAGCAAAGGGGCAGGTTCTGGAAACACCATATATTTT. The encoded protein is CASSKGAGSGNTIYF.

The chain has TRBV11-1 and TRBJ2-5; TRBD1 might be the D (6 bases). The V gene lost 5 bases and the J gene lost 0 bases, with 10 bases spanning the gap. CDR3 length: 14 amino acids. The germline CDR1 and CDR2 sequences are SGHAT and FQDESV (reference sequence). The CDR3: CASSHGQYQETQYF. As DNA, the CDR3 is TGTGCCAGCAGCCATGGACAGTACCAAGAGACCCAGTACTTC.

The CDR3 DNA reads TGTGCCAGCAGTTTGGGGGGCTTCGGCTACACCTTC. It specifies CASSLGGFGYTF. This chain connects TRBV12-3 or TRBV12-4 to TRBJ1-2; possibly TRBD1 for D (6 bases). The CDR3 spans 12 residues. V was clipped by 3 bases and J by 8 bases, with 10 bases between them.

The chain couples TRBV7-8 to TRBJ2-5, with 13 bases lining up with TRBD2. After removal of 1 base from V and 2 bases from J, the junction contained 7 bases not matched to a gene. CDR3 size: 18 residues. Germline lookup yields CDR1 SGHVS and CDR2 FQNEAQ. CDR3 in DNA: TGTGCCAGCAGCTTAGGGGCGACTAGCGGGGGGTCGCAAGAGACCCAGTACTTC. It is translated as CASSLGATSGGSQETQYF.

The chain carries TRBV6-6 and TRBJ2-1, with D possibly TRBD1 on 5 matching bases. Germline V lookup: CDR1 MNHNY, CDR2 SVGAGI (reference sequence). The V end was cut by 5 bases, the J end by 0 bases, with 20 bases between. The CDR3 sequence is 18 residues long. The CDR3 is CASSETVPAQSSYNEQFF. CDR3 DNA: TGTGCCAGCAGTGAGACAGTTCCCGCCCAGAGCTCCTACAATGAGCAGTTCTTC.

CDR3 protein: CASSLDQVRRYQETQYF. CDR3 bases: TGTGCCAGCAGCTTAGATCAGGTCAGGAGGTACCAAGAGACCCAGTACTTC. V and J are TRBV11-2 and TRBJ2-5, with a weak D call TRBD2 (5 bases). Deletions cut 0 bases from V and 0 bases from J, with 14 bases between. The CDR3 has 17 amino acids. Germline-derived CDR1 and CDR2 are SGHAT and FQNNGV.

V gene TRBV9 combines with J gene TRBJ1-6; TRBD1 might be the D (6 bases). This CDR3 is 14 amino acids long. Per germline, CDR1 SGDLS and CDR2 YYNGEE. V dropped 4 bases and J dropped 10 bases, with 15 bases sitting between them. The CDR3 DNA reads TGTGCCAGCAGCCTAACAGGGATTCAATCACCCCTCCACTTT. Protein product: CASSLTGIQSPLHF.

The chain has TRBV27 and TRBJ1-1; 9 bases agree with TRBD1. This CDR3 has 17 amino acids. Germline V CDR1 and CDR2: MNHEY, SMNVEV (reference sequence). The J segment lost 2 bases and the V segment lost 5 bases, leaving 12 bases of the junction unmatched. CDR3 sequence: CASSPTLGGQGNTEAFF. The CDR3 DNA reads as TGTGCCAGCAGTCCCACGCTTGGGGGACAGGGAAACACTGAAGCTTTCTTT.